This T cell receptor (beta chain) stems from a study of T cells in Graves' hyperthyroidism and ophthalmopathy. What was amplified from RNA transcripts were TCR beta CDR3 regions. The HTBI set primed first-round TCR CDR3 RT-PCR. TCRdb used MiXCR to reprocess the multiplex PCR reads, holding one entry per CDR3 protein. Among 300,000 to 450,000 distinct CDR3 sequences listed, roughly 13% were seen once. Only a few counts were recorded for this clonotype. Its matching antigen is unknown. Germline V CDR1 and CDR2: GTSNPN, SVGIG (reference sequence). The J segment lost 1 base and the V segment lost 5 bases, leaving 5 bases of the junction unmatched. CDR3 length equals 15 residues. Whole-study results and caveats: Blood also carried most thyroid clonotypes expanded above 0.001.

The sequenced sample was blood. The sequence was obtained from a woman in her sixties with Graves' hyperthyroidism. The chain carries TRBV30 and TRBJ2-7; 13 nucleotides agree with TRBD2. This CDR3 is CAWGLAGAPSYEQYF. CDR3 nucleotides: TGTGCCTGGGGACTAGCGGGAGCCCCGTCCTACGAGCAGTACTTC.